This T cell receptor (beta chain) was retrieved from a study of blood T cell repertoires in COVID-19. TCRdb's table, derived via immunoSEQ multiplex PCR, lists solely in-frame clones and lacks some. Of some 220,000 clones in the sample, 80% to 85% are singletons; the top ten hold approximately 5%. The Seattle site enrolled patients during active infection and followed them longitudinally. The TCR was taken from a woman between 70 and 85 years old with COVID-19, enrolled during active disease. Sequences were obtained from peripheral blood.

CDR3 protein: CASSFRSGPSGETQYF. DNA for the CDR3: TGTGCCAGCAGCTTTCGTAGCGGGCCCTCAGGAGAGACCCAGTACTTC. The V gene is TRBV7-8, the J gene TRBJ2-5; 7 bases match TRBD2. The trim removed 3 bases at V and 4 bases at J, leaving 11 bases unmatched. Germline V gene lookup returns CDR1 SGHVS and CDR2 FQNEAQ. This CDR3 region has 16 residues.